These T cell receptor beta chains were read from a single sample in a study of blood T cells in healthy people across ages. From the 5' RACE reads, TCRdb called clonotypes with MiXCR, one entry per CDR3 protein. The data contain hundreds of thousands of distinct CDR3 sequences, about 30% of them singletons. Sequencing was done on a sample of blood. The receptors were gathered from a woman aged 80 or over in good health. Each CDR3 is given with its conserved first and last residue. The D gene is left open where the match is weak. Clone size appears in some rows only: once, few, many, or a class for an expanded clone.

v_call	clone_size	j_call	d_call	cdr3_nt	cdr3_aa
TRBV5-1	few	TRBJ1-1	TRBD1	TGCGCCAGCAGAGGGGCTAAGCAGGGGGCGAACACTGAAGCTTTCTTT	CASRGAKQGANTEAFF
TRBV12-3/TRBV12-4	many	TRBJ2-3	.	TGTGCCAGCAGGTACACCCCGGGTTCCCTTCCCTCCCGGGCAGATACGCAGTATTTT	CASRYTPGSLPSRADTQYF
TRBV5-1	.	TRBJ2-7	TRBD1	TGCGCCAGCAGCTTGAGACAGGGTTGGTTCCACGAGCAGTACTTC	CASSLRQGWFHEQYF
TRBV7-2	many	TRBJ2-3	.	TGTGCCAGCATCAGGACGGGACTTAGCACAGATACGCAGTATTTT	CASIRTGLSTDTQYF
TRBV12-3/TRBV12-4	.	TRBJ1-5	TRBD1	TGTGCCAGCAGTCCGAGGACAGGAGGGCGGGGACAGCCCCAGCATTTT	CASSPRTGGRGQPQHF
TRBV7-7	many	TRBJ2-5	.	TGTGCCAGCAGCTTACAAGGCACCAGCGAGACCCAGTACTTC	CASSLQGTSETQYF
TRBV9	many	TRBJ2-7	.	TGTGCCAGCAGCGTAGAGGTAGGGACCCACGAGCAGTACTTC	CASSVEVGTHEQYF
TRBV18	.	TRBJ1-1	.	TGTGCCAGCTCACCACCGCAGGACACTGAAGCTTTCTTT	CASSPPQDTEAFF
TRBV7-9	.	TRBJ1-2	TRBD1	TGTGCCAGCAGCGCGACAGGGCTACCCTATGGCTACACCTTC	CASSATGLPYGYTF
TRBV10-2	many	TRBJ1-5	TRBD1	TGCGCCAGCAGTGAGCGAAACAGGGGGCGGAATCAGCCCCAGCATTTT	CASSERNRGRNQPQHF
TRBV12-3/TRBV12-4	many	TRBJ2-5	.	TGTGCCAGCAGTCTTCGAGGGGGGGAGAGAGAGACCCAGTACTTC	CASSLRGGERETQYF
TRBV9	many	TRBJ2-7	.	TGTGCCAGCAGCGTAGGATGGGGGGCCTCCTCCTACGAGCAGTACTTC	CASSVGWGASSYEQYF
TRBV6-6	.	TRBJ1-2	.	TGTGCCAGCAGTTATCTCGAACGTAGGGGCGGCTACACCTTC	CASSYLERRGGYTF
TRBV13	many	TRBJ2-5	.	TGTGCCAGCAGCCTAAAGGGTCCCCAAGAGACCCAGTACTTC	CASSLKGPQETQYF
TRBV27	.	TRBJ1-5	.	TGTGCCAGCAGCCGGCGGCGGGGGAGCAATCAGCCCCAGCATTTT	CASSRRRGSNQPQHF
TRBV4-1	many	TRBJ2-1	.	TGCGCCAGCAGCCAAGATCTGAGGTGGAGTGAGCAGTTCTTC	CASSQDLRWSEQFF
TRBV7-3	many	TRBJ1-2	.	TGTGCCAGCAGCCCGATCAGGGACACCTATGGCTACACCTTC	CASSPIRDTYGYTF
TRBV12-3/TRBV12-4	.	TRBJ2-7	TRBD1	TGTGCCAGCAGGGGGGACAGGGAGCGGGTCGACGAGCAGTACTTC	CASRGDRERVDEQYF
TRBV7-2	many	TRBJ2-1	TRBD2	TGTGCCAGCAGCCCGGGACTAGCGGGTTTCAGGGATGAGCAGTTCTTC	CASSPGLAGFRDEQFF
TRBV5-1	.	TRBJ2-5	TRBD1	TGCGCCAGCAGCTGGCCAGGGGGCCAAGAGACCCAGTACTTC	CASSWPGGQETQYF
TRBV4-1	.	TRBJ2-7	TRBD1	TGCGCCAGCAGCCAGGGCCAAGGGACAGGGGTCTACGAGCAGTACTTC	CASSQGQGTGVYEQYF
TRBV11-2	few	TRBJ1-1	TRBD1	TGTGCCAGCAATAACAGGGGGGGGACTGAAGCTTTCTTT	CASNNRGGTEAFF
TRBV5-1	few	TRBJ1-1	TRBD1	TGCGCCAGCAGCTTTGGGTTGGCAGGGGGAGACGCTTTCTTT	CASSFGLAGGDAFF
TRBV5-4	few	TRBJ1-2	.	TGTGCCAGCAGCTCCCCTGCGGCTAACTATGGCTACACCTTC	CASSSPAANYGYTF
TRBV15	few	TRBJ2-7	TRBD1	TGTGCCACCAGCAGAGGCTACCGGGACAGGGGCGGGGAGCAGTACTTC	CATSRGYRDRGGEQYF
TRBV7-2	many	TRBJ2-1	TRBD2	TGTGCCAGCAGCACAAGACTAGCGGGGGCCTACAATGAGCAGTTCTTC	CASSTRLAGAYNEQFF
TRBV5-1	many	TRBJ1-6	.	TGCGCCAGCAGCCACCGGACAGCGGCAACTCCGAATTCACCCCTCCACTTT	CASSHRTAATPNSPLHF
TRBV18	many	TRBJ1-1	.	TGTGCCAGCTCACCACAGGGGGGGAACACTGAAGCTTTCTTT	CASSPQGGNTEAFF